This TCR beta chain was documented in a study of blood T cell repertoires in COVID-19. Background on the study: Whether acute or convalescent, the COVID-19 samples came from the United States, Italy and Spain.

The study assigned cohorts using participant-reported clinical history. Before being deemed recovered, Cohort 3 donors had two negative PCRs, clearance, or symptom resolution. Trimming took 7 bases from V and 2 from J, leaving 11 bases between them. The germline V gene has CDR1 LGHNT and CDR2 FRNRAP. The CDR3 has 13 residues. In the original analysis: For nucleated cells, counts were estimated from reference gene primer amplification. Libraries were prepared by immunoSEQ multiplex PCR; TCRdb keeps only in-frame clonotypes and omits some of them. V, J and clone size reflect that table, while D and trimming were determined from the DNA. The repertoire includes about 220,000 clones, 82% of them detected once, and approximately 3.6% sits in the top ten.

Sample: PBMCs or T cells enriched from blood (not recorded which). V is TRBV12-5 and J is TRBJ1-1; D gene ambiguous. The sequence was collected from a woman aged 60 to 75 who had recovered from COVID-19. In nucleotides, the CDR3 is TGTGCTAGTGCTACCCCCCCTAACACTGAAGCTTTCTTT. Protein: CASATPPNTEAFF.